Following are 11 T cell receptor beta chains from one sample sequenced in a study of shared clonotypes between healthy human individuals. This table comes from immunoSEQ multiplex PCR, and its TCRdb copy is limited to in-frame clones, with some not included. This table has some 500,000 clones, 95% to 96% appearing once. Sample: naive CD4+ T cells sorted from blood. The subset was: CD45RA+ positively selected. The receptor set was obtained from a woman aged 25 to 45 in good health.

This sequence joins TRBV10-1 and TRBJ2-1, with 7 bases lining up with TRBD1. CDR1 and CDR2 from the germline V gene are WNHNN and SYGVQD (reference sequence). The CDR3 sequence is 14 residues long. The V and J ends lost 4 bases and 3 bases, in that order; junction bases with no gene match: 3. CDR3 amino acids: CASSGQGNYNEQFF. CDR3 bases: TGCGCCAGCAGTGGACAGGGTAACTACAATGAGCAGTTCTTC.

The chain recombines TRBV15 with TRBJ2-1; 9 bases agree with TRBD2. With 0 bases clipped from V and 2 bases from J, the junction kept 5 bases outside the gene matches. The CDR3 is 17 residues long. Per germline, CDR1 LNHNV and CDR2 YYDKDF (reference sequence). The CDR3 sequence is CATSRDRAGGPYNEQFF. The DNA of the CDR3 is TGTGCCACCAGCAGAGATAGGGCGGGAGGGCCCTACAATGAGCAGTTCTTC.

V and J are TRBV5-1 and TRBJ1-2, with D uncertain. The germline CDR1 and CDR2 sequences are SGHRS and YFSETQ. V shed 0 bases and J shed 2 bases, with 11 bases lying between them. The CDR3 spans 15 residues. DNA of the CDR3: TGCGCCAGCAGCTTGGTTACCTTTACAAACTATGGCTACACCTTC. Residues: CASSLVTFTNYGYTF.

The rearrangement uses TRBV19 and TRBJ2-3, with D uncertain. Germline CDR1 reads LNHDA; CDR2 reads SQIVND (reference sequence). V gave up 1 base and J gave up 2 bases, with 7 bases separating them. This CDR3 region has 14 residues. CDR3 bases: TGTGCCAGTAGTATAGGGTTCCCCACAGATACGCAGTATTTT. Its protein product is CASSIGFPTDTQYF.

The chain employs TRBV30 and TRBJ1-1; weak D call: TRBD1 (6 bases). This CDR3 contains 14 residues. In germline, CDR1 is GTSNPN, CDR2 SVGIG (reference sequence). V was clipped by 2 bases and J by 0 bases, with 10 bases between them. The CDR3 DNA reads TGTGCCTGGAGTTACAGGGTTATGAACACTGAAGCTTTCTTT. Translating gives CAWSYRVMNTEAFF.

Notes on this clone: The sample carries other DNA sequences with the same CDR3. The chain has TRBV5-1 and TRBJ2-5; D unclear. The ends were cut back, 1 base at V and 5 bases at J, with 3 bases in the middle. Germline V gene lookup returns CDR1 SGHRS and CDR2 YFSETQ. The CDR3 is 11 residues long. The DNA for the CDR3 is TGCGCCAGCAGCTTGAGGGAGACCCAGTACTTC. Protein product: CASSLRETQYF.

The CDR3 loop is CASSSTGTPSYEQYF. The CDR3 bases are TGTGCCAGCAGTTCCACCGGGACTCCGTCCTACGAGCAGTACTTC. V gene TRBV28 combines with J gene TRBJ2-7; D perhaps matches TRBD2 (6 bases). V gave up 4 bases and J gave up 1 base, with 14 bases separating them. The CDR3 spans 15 residues. Germline lookup yields CDR1 MDHEN and CDR2 SYDVKM. Using reference TRBV28 and TRBJ2-7 for the parts outside the CDR3, the full variable domain is DVKVTQSSRYLVKRTGEKVFLECVQDMDHENMFWYRQDPGLGLRLIYFSYDVKMKEKGDIPEGYSVSREKKERFSLILESASTNQTSMYLCASSSTGTPSYEQYFGPGTRLTVT.

V gene TRBV5-1 combines with J gene TRBJ2-6; D ambiguous. CDR1 is SGHRS, CDR2 YFSETQ, per germline. V lost 4 bases and J lost 0, with 20 bases in between. The CDR3 has 19 residues. The CDR3, as DNA: TGCGCCAGCAGCCCTAATCTGCGAGGTACCCGCTCTGGGGCCAACGTCCTGACTTTC. It yields the protein CASSPNLRGTRSGANVLTF.

The CDR3 nucleotides are TGTGCCAGCATCGTGGGGGGGACAGATACGCAGTATTTT. Its protein product is CASIVGGTDTQYF. This sequence joins TRBV6-1 and TRBJ2-3, with 7 bases that match TRBD2. This CDR3 comprises 13 residues. The J segment lost 3 bases and the V segment lost 7 bases, leaving 4 bases of the junction unmatched. Germline values: CDR1 MNHNS, CDR2 SASEGT.

CDR3 loop: CASSLLIRDSLYGYTF. The CDR3 bases are TGTGCCAGCAGCTTGCTTATTCGGGACAGCCTGTATGGCTACACCTTC. This chain links TRBV5-8 with TRBJ1-2, with 7 bases identical to TRBD1. This CDR3 has 16 amino acids. The junction had 11 bases not matched to a gene; V was cut back by 1 base and J by 5 bases. Per germline, CDR1 SGHTS and CDR2 YDEGEE.

This clone came up a few times. Other DNA sequences in the same sample also yield this CDR3. The chain couples TRBV7-2 to TRBJ2-7; TRBD1 might be the D (6 bases). The CDR3 spans 12 residues. Trimming removed 4 bases from V and 4 bases from J, with 8 bases in between. The germline V gene has CDR1 SGHTA and CDR2 FQGNSA. CDR3 bases: TGTGCCAGCAGCTCACAGGGTTACGAGCAGTACTTC. Its translation: CASSSQGYEQYF.